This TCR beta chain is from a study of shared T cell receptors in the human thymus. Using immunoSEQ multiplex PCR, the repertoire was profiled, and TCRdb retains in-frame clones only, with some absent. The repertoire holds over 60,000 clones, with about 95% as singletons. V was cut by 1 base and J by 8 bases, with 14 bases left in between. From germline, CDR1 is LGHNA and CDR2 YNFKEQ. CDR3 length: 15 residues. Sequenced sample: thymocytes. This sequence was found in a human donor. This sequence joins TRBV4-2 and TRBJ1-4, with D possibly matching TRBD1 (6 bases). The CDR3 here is CASSQVQEGDEKLFF. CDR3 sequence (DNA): TGTGCCAGCAGCCAAGTTCAAGAGGGGGACGAAAAACTGTTTTTT.